This T cell receptor (beta chain) was sequenced in a study of T cells in localized non-small cell lung cancer. Study results and caveats: Heterogeneity is still possible, as just one tumor region was sequenced. For the top 100 tumor clones, a median roughly 56 also appeared in adjacent lung.

The V gene's germline CDR1 is SGHNT and CDR2 YENEEA. CDR3 size: 15 residues. V was clipped by 3 bases and J by 2 bases, with 11 bases between them. Method: immunoSEQ multiplex PCR; TCRdb's copy keeps in-frame clones and lacks some. The profile shows a few thousand clones, about a fifth of them singletons. With respect to this clone: The target antigen is unknown.

Sequencing was performed on lung tumor tissue, taken before any cancer treatment. The origin of this receptor is a male donor aged 60 or over with stage II squamous cell lung carcinoma. The chain is built from TRBV11-3 and TRBJ2-4; D perhaps matches TRBD2 (6 bases). CDR3 sequence reads: CASSLQGGTKNIQYF. CDR3 in DNA: TGTGCCAGCAGCTTGCAGGGCGGGACCAAAAACATTCAGTACTTC.